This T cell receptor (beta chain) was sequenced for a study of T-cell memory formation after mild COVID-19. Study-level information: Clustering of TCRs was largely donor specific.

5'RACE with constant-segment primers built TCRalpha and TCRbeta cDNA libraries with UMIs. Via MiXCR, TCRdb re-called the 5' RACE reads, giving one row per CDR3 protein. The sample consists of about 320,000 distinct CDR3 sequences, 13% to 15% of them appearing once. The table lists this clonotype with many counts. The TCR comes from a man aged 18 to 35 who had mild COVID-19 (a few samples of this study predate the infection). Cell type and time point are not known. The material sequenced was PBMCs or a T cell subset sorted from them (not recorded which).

CDR3 DNA: TGTGCCATCAGTGAGTCGAAAGGGACAGGGACAGATACGCAGTATTTT. It specifies CAISESKGTGTDTQYF. The V and J genes are TRBV10-3 and TRBJ2-3, with 9 bases identical to TRBD1. V lost 0 bases to trimming and J lost 3 bases; unmatched junction nucleotides: 4. CDR1 and CDR2 (germline): ENHRY, SYGVKD. The CDR3 is 16 residues long.